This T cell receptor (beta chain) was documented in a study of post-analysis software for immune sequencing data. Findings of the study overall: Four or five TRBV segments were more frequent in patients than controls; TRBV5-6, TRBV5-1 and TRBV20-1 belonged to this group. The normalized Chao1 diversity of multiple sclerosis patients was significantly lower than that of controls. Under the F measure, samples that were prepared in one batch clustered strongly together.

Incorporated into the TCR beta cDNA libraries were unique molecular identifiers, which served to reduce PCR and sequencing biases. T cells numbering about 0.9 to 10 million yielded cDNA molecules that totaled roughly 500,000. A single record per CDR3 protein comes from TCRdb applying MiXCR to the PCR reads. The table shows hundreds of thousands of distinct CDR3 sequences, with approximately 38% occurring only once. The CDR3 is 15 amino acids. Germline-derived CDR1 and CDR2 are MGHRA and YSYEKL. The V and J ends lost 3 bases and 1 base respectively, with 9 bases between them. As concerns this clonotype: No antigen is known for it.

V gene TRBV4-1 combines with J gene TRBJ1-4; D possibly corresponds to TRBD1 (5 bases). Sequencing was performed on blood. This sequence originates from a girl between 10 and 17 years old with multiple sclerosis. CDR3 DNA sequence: TGCGCCAGCAGCCAGGGGGGGAGAACTAATGAAAAACTGTTTTTT. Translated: CASSQGGRTNEKLFF.